This is a list of T cell receptor beta chains from one sample in a study of early T cells in non-severe SARS-CoV-2 infection. TCRdb used MiXCR to reprocess the 5' RACE reads, holding one entry per CDR3 protein. The data contain under 55,000 distinct CDR3 sequences, approximately 10% of them singletons. Sequencing was carried out using whole blood. These receptors all come from an adult who was a healthcare worker with PCR-confirmed SARS-CoV-2 infection or an uninfected control (not recorded which). CDR3s include the opening cysteine and the closing phenylalanine or tryptophan. Fields, in order: CDR3 protein, CDR3 DNA, J gene, D gene, V gene, CDR3 length, clone size. D genes are given only for firm matches. Clone sizes are given selectively: once, few, many, or a class where the clone is expanded.

CDR3 protein: CASTPRETYNEQFF
CDR3 DNA: TGTGCCAGCACCCCCCGGGAAACCTACAATGAGCAGTTCTTC
J gene: TRBJ2-1
D gene: -
V gene: TRBV7-8
CDR3 length: 14
clone size: -

CDR3 protein: CASREVGSNQPQHF
CDR3 DNA: TGTGCCAGCCGAGAGGTGGGTAGCAATCAGCCCCAGCATTTT
J gene: TRBJ1-5
D gene: -
V gene: TRBV6-5
CDR3 length: 14
clone size: many

CDR3 protein: CASSLPIAEQYF
CDR3 DNA: TGTGCCAGCAGTCTCCCGATCGCCGAGCAGTACTTC
J gene: TRBJ2-7
D gene: -
V gene: TRBV28
CDR3 length: 12
clone size: few

CDR3 protein: CASSLGGTEKLFF
CDR3 DNA: TGTGCCAGCAGCTTAGGAGGGACAGAAAAACTGTTTTTT
J gene: TRBJ1-4
D gene: -
V gene: TRBV7-9
CDR3 length: 13
clone size: many

CDR3 protein: CASRPLSYSNQPQHF
CDR3 DNA: TGTGCCAGCAGACCGCTAAGCTATAGCAATCAGCCCCAGCATTTT
J gene: TRBJ1-5
D gene: -
V gene: TRBV6-5
CDR3 length: 15
clone size: many

CDR3 protein: CASSVAADNEQFF
CDR3 DNA: TGTGCCAGCAGTGTAGCGGCTGACAATGAGCAGTTCTTC
J gene: TRBJ2-1
D gene: -
V gene: TRBV6-4
CDR3 length: 13
clone size: -

CDR3 protein: CASSSDRQGARGEQFF
CDR3 DNA: TGTGCCAGCAGTTCCGACCGACAGGGGGCAAGGGGTGAGCAGTTCTTC
J gene: TRBJ2-1
D gene: TRBD1
V gene: TRBV6-2/TRBV6-3
CDR3 length: 16
clone size: many

CDR3 protein: CASSESRDGADEQFF
CDR3 DNA: TGTGCCAGCAGTGAGAGCCGGGACGGTGCCGATGAGCAGTTCTTC
J gene: TRBJ2-1
D gene: -
V gene: TRBV9
CDR3 length: 15
clone size: -

CDR3 protein: CASSLEGSGGGDTQYF
CDR3 DNA: TGTGCCAGCAGCTTAGAGGGTAGCGGGGGAGGAGATACGCAGTATTTT
J gene: TRBJ2-3
D gene: TRBD2
V gene: TRBV7-2
CDR3 length: 16
clone size: -

CDR3 protein: CSARATGPNSPLHF
CDR3 DNA: TGCAGTGCTAGGGCGACAGGGCCCAATTCACCCCTCCACTTT
J gene: TRBJ1-6
D gene: TRBD1
V gene: TRBV20-1
CDR3 length: 14
clone size: -

CDR3 protein: CASAKGDTQYF
CDR3 DNA: TGTGCCAGCGCCAAGGGGGATACGCAGTATTTT
J gene: TRBJ2-3
D gene: -
V gene: TRBV6-2/TRBV6-3
CDR3 length: 11
clone size: many

CDR3 protein: CSASLGGNVGEQFF
CDR3 DNA: TGCAGTGCTAGTCTAGGCGGGAATGTTGGTGAGCAGTTCTTC
J gene: TRBJ2-1
D gene: -
V gene: TRBV20-1
CDR3 length: 14
clone size: few

CDR3 protein: CASRTRTSGYNEQFF
CDR3 DNA: TGTGCCAGCAGGACCCGGACTAGCGGATACAATGAGCAGTTCTTC
J gene: TRBJ2-1
D gene: TRBD2
V gene: TRBV6-5
CDR3 length: 15
clone size: many

CDR3 protein: CASSPPSKVEQYF
CDR3 DNA: TGTGCCAGCTCACCGCCATCGAAGGTCGAGCAGTACTTC
J gene: TRBJ2-7
D gene: -
V gene: TRBV18
CDR3 length: 13
clone size: many

CDR3 protein: CASSLGQGAHEQYF
CDR3 DNA: TGCGCCAGCAGCTTGGGACAGGGTGCCCACGAGCAGTACTTC
J gene: TRBJ2-7
D gene: TRBD1
V gene: TRBV5-1
CDR3 length: 14
clone size: few

CDR3 protein: CASSDSTQQGNFMNTEAFF
CDR3 DNA: TGTGCCAGCAGTGACTCGACCCAACAGGGCAATTTCATGAACACTGAAGCTTTCTTT
J gene: TRBJ1-1
D gene: -
V gene: TRBV6-4
CDR3 length: 19
clone size: few

CDR3 protein: CSAMEPRGSGTEQYF
CDR3 DNA: TGCAGTGCCATGGAGCCAAGAGGTAGCGGGACCGAGCAGTACTTC
J gene: TRBJ2-7
D gene: TRBD2
V gene: TRBV20-1
CDR3 length: 15
clone size: many

CDR3 protein: CASRERTGELFF
CDR3 DNA: TGTGCCAGCAGAGAGAGGACCGGGGAGCTGTTTTTT
J gene: TRBJ2-2
D gene: -
V gene: TRBV28
CDR3 length: 12
clone size: once

CDR3 protein: CASSPGQGAHLLYGYTF
CDR3 DNA: TGTGCCAGCAGCCCAGGACAGGGGGCGCATCTACTATATGGCTACACCTTC
J gene: TRBJ1-2
D gene: TRBD1
V gene: TRBV7-2
CDR3 length: 17
clone size: many

CDR3 protein: CASSQDSREAFTDTQYF
CDR3 DNA: TGTGCCAGCAGCCAAGATTCCCGGGAGGCCTTCACAGATACGCAGTATTTT
J gene: TRBJ2-3
D gene: TRBD2
V gene: TRBV4-2
CDR3 length: 17
clone size: many

CDR3 protein: CSAKGLAGEYTGELFF
CDR3 DNA: TGCAGTGCTAAGGGACTAGCGGGAGAGTACACCGGGGAGCTGTTTTTT
J gene: TRBJ2-2
D gene: TRBD2
V gene: TRBV20-1
CDR3 length: 16
clone size: many

CDR3 protein: CSARDFGTSGIVDIQYF
CDR3 DNA: TGCAGTGCTAGAGATTTTGGGACTAGCGGGATTGTAGACATTCAGTACTTC
J gene: TRBJ2-4
D gene: TRBD2
V gene: TRBV20-1
CDR3 length: 17
clone size: -

CDR3 protein: CASRRQSNTGELFF
CDR3 DNA: TGTGCCAGCAGACGACAGTCGAACACCGGGGAGCTGTTTTTT
J gene: TRBJ2-2
D gene: -
V gene: TRBV3-1
CDR3 length: 14
clone size: many

CDR3 protein: CASSVSQSSYEQYF
CDR3 DNA: TGTGCCAGCAGCGTCAGTCAGAGTTCCTACGAGCAGTACTTC
J gene: TRBJ2-7
D gene: -
V gene: TRBV9
CDR3 length: 14
clone size: many

CDR3 protein: CASSVEPAETQYF
CDR3 DNA: TGTGCCAGCAGCGTAGAGCCGGCCGAGACCCAGTACTTC
J gene: TRBJ2-5
D gene: -
V gene: TRBV9
CDR3 length: 13
clone size: many

CDR3 protein: CASSYSGQGASGAFF
CDR3 DNA: TGTGCCAGCAGTTATTCGGGACAGGGGGCTTCGGGAGCTTTCTTT
J gene: TRBJ1-1
D gene: TRBD1
V gene: TRBV7-2
CDR3 length: 15
clone size: -

CDR3 protein: CSARDPFRDSYEQYF
CDR3 DNA: TGCAGTGCTAGAGATCCTTTCAGGGACTCCTACGAGCAGTACTTC
J gene: TRBJ2-7
D gene: -
V gene: TRBV20-1
CDR3 length: 15
clone size: many

CDR3 protein: CASSLGQTDIYEQYF
CDR3 DNA: TGTGCCAGCAGTTTAGGACAGACCGATATCTACGAGCAGTACTTC
J gene: TRBJ2-7
D gene: -
V gene: TRBV28
CDR3 length: 15
clone size: many

CDR3 protein: CASSQDGREQYF
CDR3 DNA: TGCGCCAGCAGCCAAGATGGACGGGAGCAGTACTTC
J gene: TRBJ2-7
D gene: -
V gene: TRBV4-1
CDR3 length: 12
clone size: -

CDR3 protein: CASSEVGRAGSPLHF
CDR3 DNA: TGTGCCAGCAGTGAAGTGGGCAGGGCCGGATCTCCCCTCCACTTT
J gene: TRBJ1-6
D gene: -
V gene: TRBV6-1
CDR3 length: 15
clone size: -

CDR3 protein: CASSASGTDTQYF
CDR3 DNA: TGTGCCAGCAGCGCTAGCGGCACAGATACGCAGTATTTT
J gene: TRBJ2-3
D gene: -
V gene: TRBV7-7
CDR3 length: 13
clone size: many

CDR3 protein: CASSTPGHTF
CDR3 DNA: TGTGCCAGCAGCACCCCTGGCCACACCTTC
J gene: TRBJ1-2
D gene: -
V gene: TRBV6-2/TRBV6-3
CDR3 length: 10
clone size: once

CDR3 protein: CASSPGTSGVGEQYF
CDR3 DNA: TGTGCCAGCAGCCCAGGGACTAGCGGGGTCGGGGAGCAGTACTTC
J gene: TRBJ2-7
D gene: TRBD2
V gene: TRBV9
CDR3 length: 15
clone size: many

CDR3 protein: CSASPGGGNEQFF
CDR3 DNA: TGCAGTGCTAGTCCCGGGGGCGGCAATGAGCAGTTCTTC
J gene: TRBJ2-1
D gene: -
V gene: TRBV20-1
CDR3 length: 13
clone size: -

CDR3 protein: CASSSLRTSNSYNEQFF
CDR3 DNA: TGTGCCAGCAGTTCGCTACGGACTAGCAACTCCTACAATGAGCAGTTCTTC
J gene: TRBJ2-1
D gene: TRBD2
V gene: TRBV6-2/TRBV6-3
CDR3 length: 17
clone size: -

CDR3 protein: CASSLGLEETQYF
CDR3 DNA: TGTGCCAGCAGTTTAGGGTTGGAGGAGACCCAGTACTTC
J gene: TRBJ2-5
D gene: -
V gene: TRBV12-3/TRBV12-4
CDR3 length: 13
clone size: -

CDR3 protein: CSTLRGGSTDTQYF
CDR3 DNA: TGCAGTACCTTAAGGGGGGGGAGCACAGATACGCAGTATTTT
J gene: TRBJ2-3
D gene: -
V gene: TRBV20-1
CDR3 length: 14
clone size: -

CDR3 protein: CASSSNRGARTYEQYF
CDR3 DNA: TGTGCCAGCAGCTCGAACAGGGGCGCGAGGACCTACGAGCAGTACTTC
J gene: TRBJ2-7
D gene: TRBD1
V gene: TRBV7-8
CDR3 length: 16
clone size: -

CDR3 protein: CASSLAHRGLTEAFF
CDR3 DNA: TGTGCCAGCAGCTTGGCTCACAGGGGGCTGACTGAAGCTTTCTTT
J gene: TRBJ1-1
D gene: TRBD1
V gene: TRBV5-5
CDR3 length: 15
clone size: -

CDR3 protein: CASSPLSGDTQYF
CDR3 DNA: TGTGCCAGCAGCCCCTTATCGGGGGATACGCAGTATTTT
J gene: TRBJ2-3
D gene: -
V gene: TRBV7-3
CDR3 length: 13
clone size: few

CDR3 protein: CASSFPSYGLEQYF
CDR3 DNA: TGTGCCAGCAGTTTCCCCTCCTACGGACTCGAGCAGTACTTC
J gene: TRBJ2-7
D gene: -
V gene: TRBV28
CDR3 length: 14
clone size: few

CDR3 protein: CASSYSLNNEQFF
CDR3 DNA: TGTGCCAGCAGTTACTCGCTGAACAATGAGCAGTTCTTC
J gene: TRBJ2-1
D gene: -
V gene: TRBV6-5
CDR3 length: 13
clone size: many

CDR3 protein: CASYGQGRSTEAFF
CDR3 DNA: TGTGCCAGCTATGGGCAGGGGCGGAGCACTGAAGCTTTCTTT
J gene: TRBJ1-1
D gene: -
V gene: TRBV6-2/TRBV6-3
CDR3 length: 14
clone size: -

CDR3 protein: CASSLFRGENEQFF
CDR3 DNA: TGCGCCAGCAGCCTATTCCGGGGCGAAAATGAGCAGTTCTTC
J gene: TRBJ2-1
D gene: -
V gene: TRBV5-1
CDR3 length: 14
clone size: many

CDR3 protein: CASSPLSSYNEQFF
CDR3 DNA: TGTGCCAGCTCACCATTGAGCTCCTACAATGAGCAGTTCTTC
J gene: TRBJ2-1
D gene: -
V gene: TRBV18
CDR3 length: 14
clone size: many

CDR3 protein: CASSEWTSGSVGSDTQYF
CDR3 DNA: TGTGCCAGCAGTGAATGGACTAGCGGGAGCGTCGGGTCGGATACGCAGTATTTT
J gene: TRBJ2-3
D gene: TRBD2
V gene: TRBV25-1
CDR3 length: 18
clone size: few

CDR3 protein: CASSLRVSTEAFF
CDR3 DNA: TGTGCCAGCAGTCTCCGAGTTTCGACTGAAGCTTTCTTT
J gene: TRBJ1-1
D gene: -
V gene: TRBV2
CDR3 length: 13
clone size: -

CDR3 protein: CASSLTGGRGNTGELFF
CDR3 DNA: TGTGCCAGCAGCTTAACTGGCGGCAGGGGGAACACCGGGGAGCTGTTTTTT
J gene: TRBJ2-2
D gene: -
V gene: TRBV7-3
CDR3 length: 17
clone size: -